These 23 T cell receptor beta chains originate from one sample sequenced in a study of blood T cells in healthy people across ages. It was with a sample-barcoded 5' primer and a J-beta primer mix that a second PCR of about 6 to 12 cycles was run. TCRdb reprocessed the 5' RACE reads via MiXCR and lists one record per CDR3 protein. This table holds 1 million or so distinct CDR3 sequences, 20% to 25% found once. These sequences were also reported in another study, on T cells of mothers and their children.

The sample taken for sequencing was blood. The receptors originated from a girl aged 2 to 10 in good health.

Worth noting for this clonotype: Compared with germline, one end of the junction differs, possibly owing to a read error. The chain employs TRBV29-1 and TRBJ2-7, with D perhaps being TRBD1 or TRBD2 (5 bases each). The CDR3 runs to 15 residues. From germline, CDR1 is SQVTM and CDR2 ANQGSEA. In DNA form, the CDR3 reads TGCATCGTTGAAGATGAGGGACCAACCAGTTACGAGCAGTACTTC. The encoded protein is CIVEDEGPTSYEQYF.

This sequence joins TRBV7-2 and TRBJ1-6; no clear D. CDR1 is SGHTA and CDR2 is FQGNSA in the germline V gene. The CDR3 is made up of 14 amino acids. V gave up 3 bases and J gave up 7 bases, with 10 bases separating them. CDR3 in DNA: TGTGCCAGCAGCTTGATAACTTTCAATTCACCCCTCCACTTT. Translation gives CASSLITFNSPLHF.

This clonotype was observed a handful of times. Mismatch with germline at one junction end may stem from a read error. The chain uses TRBV20-1 and TRBJ2-1; D remains unclear. Germline CDR1 and CDR2: DFQATT and SNEGSKA (reference sequence). The CDR3 extends over 12 amino acids. The CDR3 nucleotides are TGCAGTGCCCAACTAACGCTGAATGGGCAGTTCTTC. Protein product: CSAQLTLNGQFF.

This clonotype was seen more than once but under ten times. This sequence joins TRBV4-1 and TRBJ2-7; 8 nucleotides line up with TRBD1. V dropped 0 bases and J dropped 5; count of bases not matched to a gene: 6. CDR1 is MGHRA, CDR2 YSYEKL, per germline. The CDR3 has 15 residues. The CDR3 DNA is TGCGCCAGCAGCCAAGAATGGACAGGGCTCCACGAGCAGTACTTC. It is translated as CASSQEWTGLHEQYF.

This clonotype has only a few counts. The J gene is TRBJ1-1, the V gene TRBV9, with D maybe TRBD1 (5 bases). The CDR3 is made up of 14 amino acids. Germline CDR1 is SGDLS and CDR2 is YYNGEE. V shed 0 bases and J shed 7 bases, with 13 bases lying between them. The CDR3 spells CASSVVTAASEAFF. The DNA of the CDR3 is TGTGCCAGCAGCGTAGTGACAGCAGCTAGTGAAGCTTTCTTT.

This clonotype was detected a few times. V and J are TRBV5-1 and TRBJ2-5, with D tentatively TRBD1 (6 bases). The assigned J gene may be wrong: the sequence end matches TRBJ2-1 better. The germline V gene encodes CDR1 SGHRS and CDR2 YFSETQ. There are 16 residues in the CDR3. CDR3 amino acids: CASSYNPGTRNNEQFF. DNA for the CDR3: TGCGCCAGCAGCTATAATCCCGGGACAAGAAACAATGAGCAGTTCTTC.

The rearrangement links TRBV27 to TRBJ2-1; maybe TRBD1 (6 bases). V was pared by 2 bases and J by 4 bases, with 12 bases between. This CDR3 contains 15 residues. Germline V gives CDR1 MNHEY, CDR2 SMNVEV (reference sequence). CDR3 coding DNA: TGTGCCAGCAGTTTACGCCGGGACAAGTACAATGAGCAGTTCTTC. Protein sequence: CASSLRRDKYNEQFF.

The V and J genes are TRBV3-1 and TRBJ2-5, with 7 bases fitting TRBD2. The DNA matches TRBJ2-7 better at its end, which makes the J call doubtful. The CDR3 length is 14 residues. CDR1 is LGHDT, CDR2 YNNKEL, per germline (reference sequence). DNA for the CDR3: TGTGCCAGCAGCCAAACAAGCGGGGCCTACGAGCAGTACTTC. It translates to CASSQTSGAYEQYF.

This clonotype was seen more than once but under ten times. The V call is TRBV24-1, the J call TRBJ1-1; D is undetermined. The CDR3 extends over 14 amino acids. The V gene lost 4 bases and the J gene lost 1 base, with 9 bases spanning the gap. The germline gives CDR1 KGHDR, CDR2 SFDVKD. This chain's CDR3 is CATSDLTPNTEAFF. The CDR3 DNA reads TGTGCCACCAGTGACCTAACACCGAACACTGAAGCTTTCTTT.

The V gene is TRBV12-3 or TRBV12-4, the J gene TRBJ1-4; D unclear. There are 15 residues in the CDR3. V was trimmed by 3 bases and J by 7 bases, leaving 15 bases between them. The CDR3 region has the DNA TGTGCCAGCAGTTTCGGGGTCCTCCCGGCTGAAAAACTGTTTTTT. As protein: CASSFGVLPAEKLFF.

This sequence joins TRBV6-5 and TRBJ2-6; D not certain. Looked up from germline, CDR1 is MNHEY and CDR2 is SVGAGI. The CDR3 extends over 14 amino acids. The V gene lost 8 bases and the J gene lost 1 base, with 9 bases spanning the gap. The CDR3 region is CASGSISGANVLTF. CDR3 DNA sequence: TGTGCCAGCGGAAGCATATCTGGGGCCAACGTCCTGACTTTC.

This clonotype has a handful of counts. The J gene is TRBJ1-2, the V gene TRBV12-3 or TRBV12-4, with D possibly being TRBD1 (6 bases). With 2 bases removed from V and 5 bases from J, the gap between germline ends came to 15 bases. The CDR3 runs 15 residues. The CDR3 loop reads CASSLWMGGAYGYTF. The CDR3 DNA reads as TGTGCCAGCAGTTTATGGATGGGGGGCGCTTATGGCTACACCTTC.

This clonotype came up a few times. The V call is TRBV7-2, the J call TRBJ2-2, with D tentatively TRBD2 (6 bases). V lost 1 base, J lost 3 bases, and 9 bases lay in between. Germline-derived CDR1 and CDR2 are SGHTA and FQGNSA. This CDR3 comprises 15 residues. CDR3 amino acids: CASSLGGIDTGELFF. Here the CDR3 DNA reads TGTGCCAGCAGCTTAGGCGGGATCGACACCGGGGAGCTGTTTTTT.

This clonotype was detected a few times. The chain combines TRBV3-1 with TRBJ2-5; no clear D. The germline V and J ends were trimmed by 0 bases and 3 bases, with 14 bases remaining between them. This CDR3 spans 16 amino acids. Germline CDR1 reads LGHDT; CDR2 reads YNNKEL (reference sequence). The CDR3: CASSQDASDIEETQYF. CDR3 coding DNA: TGTGCCAGCAGCCAAGATGCGTCAGATATAGAAGAGACCCAGTACTTC.

This clonotype appeared many times. This chain joins TRBV28 and TRBJ2-1; D call uncertain. CDR1 is MDHEN and CDR2 is SYDVKM in the germline V gene. V was cut by 6 bases and J by 8 bases, with 8 bases left in between. The CDR3 is made up of 11 amino acids. The CDR3 DNA follows: TGTGCCAGCAGCCAAAGGGATGAGCAGTTCTTC. Translating gives CASSQRDEQFF.

This chain uses TRBV7-9 with TRBJ2-2; no clear D. Germline CDR1 reads SEHNR; CDR2 reads FQNEAQ (reference sequence). CDR3 length equals 18 residues. Trimming removed 5 bases from V and 1 base from J, with 20 bases in between. DNA of the CDR3: TGTGCCAGCAGCCAAACCCCGCCGGACCTATTGAACACCGGGGAGCTGTTTTTT. Its protein product is CASSQTPPDLLNTGELFF. The full variable domain, completed using reference TRBV7-9 and TRBJ2-2, is DTGVSQNPRHKITKRGQNVTFRCDPISEHNRLYWYRQTLGQGPEFLTYFQNEAQLEKSRLLSDRFSAERPKGSFSTLEIQRTEQGDSAMYLCASSQTPPDLLNTGELFFGEGSRLTVL.

This clonotype came up once. V is TRBV7-3 and J is TRBJ2-7; TRBD2 is a possible D gene (6 bases). The CDR3 consists of 13 residues. Trimming took 4 bases from V and 6 from J, leaving 13 bases between them. Per the germline V gene, CDR1 is SGHTA and CDR2 is FQGTGA. In DNA form, the CDR3 reads TGTGCCAGCAGCTCGTCCGCGGGGAGCGAGCAGTACTTC. Translating gives CASSSSAGSEQYF.

The chain uses TRBV11-1 and TRBJ2-1; 7 bases map to TRBD1. This CDR3 spans 16 amino acids. CDR1 is SGHAT and CDR2 is FQDESV in the germline V gene (reference sequence). Trimming at V came to 5 bases and at J to 7 bases, leaving 14 bases not matched to a gene. The CDR3: CASSPLTGKSTNEQFF. The CDR3, as DNA: TGTGCCAGCAGCCCTTTGACAGGGAAATCGACGAATGAGCAGTTCTTC.

With regard to this clonotype: A much larger clone is a single base away; this may be a read error. The V call is TRBV7-9, the J call TRBJ2-7; 7 bases map to TRBD2. This CDR3 is 16 amino acids long. With 7 bases clipped from V and 6 bases from J, the junction kept 18 bases outside the gene matches. Germline CDR1 is SEHNR and CDR2 is FQNEAQ (reference sequence). The CDR3 region has the DNA TGTGCCAGCAACTCCCCCGGGAACAGGTGGGGGGGCGAGCAGTACTTC. Translating gives CASNSPGNRWGGEQYF.

This chain uses TRBV7-9 with TRBJ2-6; 9 bases agree with TRBD1. The CDR3 runs 17 residues. The V and J ends lost 5 bases and 2 bases, in that order; junction bases with no gene match: 7. CDR1 and CDR2 from the germline V gene are SEHNR and FQNEAQ (reference sequence). The CDR3, as DNA: TGTGCCAGCAGCCTCGGGACAGGGAACCCTGGGGCCAACGTCCTGACTTTC. Its translation: CASSLGTGNPGANVLTF.

This clonotype was detected only a few times. CDR3 nucleotide sequence: TGTGCCAGCAGTTTTAGACTAGAATCCTACGAGCAGTACTTC. Protein product: CASSFRLESYEQYF. The gene calls are TRBV12-3 or TRBV12-4 and TRBJ2-7, with D possibly matching TRBD2 (6 bases). The V end lost 3 bases, the J end lost 1 base, and 10 bases lay between the germline ends. The CDR3 length is 14 residues.

This clonotype has only a few counts. V is TRBV29-1 and J is TRBJ1-2, with D tentatively TRBD1 (5 bases). V shed 7 bases and J shed 6 bases, with 12 bases lying between them. CDR1 is SQVTM, CDR2 ANQGSEA, per germline. The CDR3 extends over 11 amino acids. The CDR3 here is CSAEGTDGYTF. The CDR3 nucleotides are TGCAGCGCTGAGGGGACCGATGGCTACACCTTC.

The V gene is TRBV29-1, the J gene TRBJ2-7; 7 positions agree with TRBD2. Germline CDR1 is SQVTM and CDR2 is ANQGSEA. This CDR3 has 13 residues. Germline trimming cut 6 bases from V and 1 base from J; bases unmatched to any gene: 6. DNA of the CDR3: TGCAGCGTGAGGGGCGGGAGATCCTACGAGCAGTACTTC. Protein: CSVRGGRSYEQYF.